This T cell receptor beta chain was obtained from a study of molecular identifiers for immune sequencing clone quantification. Study-wide context: For replicates, RNA isolated from roughly 20,000 or 100,000 naive CD8 cells was divided into five portions, of which four were sequenced.

MiXCR was run by TCRdb on the PCR reads, yielding one entry per CDR3 protein. Of more than 450,000 distinct CDR3 sequences detected, around 21% appear once; the ten largest clones hold around 0.84%. CDR3 length: 15 residues. Germline trimming cut 2 bases from V and 8 bases from J; bases unmatched to any gene: 3. Germline assignment: CDR1 LGHNA and CDR2 YSLEER. The chain employs TRBV4-3 and TRBJ2-1; 13 bases agree with TRBD2. Specimen: naive CD8+ T cells from blood, with Jurkat cell RNA spiked in. Subset in this sample: FACS-sorted CD8+CD4-CCR7+CD45RA+ naive T cells. This TCR was recovered from a human donor in good health. Some libraries in this study had Jurkat cell RNA spiked in. CDR3 in amino acids: CASSQRLAGGHEQFF. The CDR3 DNA sequence: TGCGCCAGCAGCCAAAGACTAGCGGGAGGCCATGAGCAGTTCTTC.